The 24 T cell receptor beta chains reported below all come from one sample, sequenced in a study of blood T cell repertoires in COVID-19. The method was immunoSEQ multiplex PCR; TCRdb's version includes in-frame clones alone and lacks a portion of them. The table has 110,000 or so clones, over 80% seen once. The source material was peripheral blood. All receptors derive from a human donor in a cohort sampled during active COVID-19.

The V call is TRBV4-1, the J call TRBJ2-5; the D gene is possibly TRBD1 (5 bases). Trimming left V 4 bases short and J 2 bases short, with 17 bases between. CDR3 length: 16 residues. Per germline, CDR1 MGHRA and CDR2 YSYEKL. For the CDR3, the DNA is TGCGCCAGCAGCCTGACCCCAGGGTACCCACAAGAGACCCAGTACTTC. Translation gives CASSLTPGYPQETQYF.

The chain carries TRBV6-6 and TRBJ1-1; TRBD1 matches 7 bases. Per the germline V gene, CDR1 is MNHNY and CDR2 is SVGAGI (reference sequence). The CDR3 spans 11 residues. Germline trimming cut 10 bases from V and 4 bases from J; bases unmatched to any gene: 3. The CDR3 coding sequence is TGTGCCACCTCAGGGGGCACTGAAGCTTTCTTT. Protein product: CATSGGTEAFF.

Written as DNA, the CDR3 is TGTGCCAGCAGTTCGACAGCCCGAAACTATGGCTACACCTTC. This encodes CASSSTARNYGYTF. The chain joins TRBV6-2 or TRBV6-3 to TRBJ1-2; possibly TRBD1 for D (5 bases). Trimming took 4 bases from V and 2 from J, leaving 11 bases between them. Per germline, CDR1 MNHEY and CDR2 SVGEGT. The CDR3 totals 14 residues.

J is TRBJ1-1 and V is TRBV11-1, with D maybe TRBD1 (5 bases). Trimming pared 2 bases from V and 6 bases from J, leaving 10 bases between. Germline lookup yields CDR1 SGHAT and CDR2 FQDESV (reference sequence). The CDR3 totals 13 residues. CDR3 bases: TGTGCCAGCAGCTTATATGGCAGGGCTGAAGCTTTCTTT. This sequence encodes CASSLYGRAEAFF.

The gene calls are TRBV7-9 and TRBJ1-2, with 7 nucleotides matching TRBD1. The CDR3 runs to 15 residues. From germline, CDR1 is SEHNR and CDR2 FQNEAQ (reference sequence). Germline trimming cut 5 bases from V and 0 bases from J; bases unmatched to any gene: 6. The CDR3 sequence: CASSPGGGTNYGYTF. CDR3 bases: TGTGCCAGCAGCCCCGGAGGGGGCACTAACTATGGCTACACCTTC. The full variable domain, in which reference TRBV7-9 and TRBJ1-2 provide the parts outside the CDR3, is DTGVSQNPRHKITKRGQNVTFRCDPISEHNRLYWYRQTLGQGPEFLTYFQNEAQLEKSRLLSDRFSAERPKGSFSTLEIQRTEQGDSAMYLCASSPGGGTNYGYTFGSGTRLTVV.

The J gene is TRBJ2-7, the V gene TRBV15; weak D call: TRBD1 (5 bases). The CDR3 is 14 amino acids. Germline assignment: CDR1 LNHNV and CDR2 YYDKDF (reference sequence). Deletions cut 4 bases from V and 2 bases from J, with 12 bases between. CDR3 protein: CATSKQDGTYEQYF. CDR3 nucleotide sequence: TGTGCCACCAGCAAACAGGACGGAACCTACGAGCAGTACTTC.

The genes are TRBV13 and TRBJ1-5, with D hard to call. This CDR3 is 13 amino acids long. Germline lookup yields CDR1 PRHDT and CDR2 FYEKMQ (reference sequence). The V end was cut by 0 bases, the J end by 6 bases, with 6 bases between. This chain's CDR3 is CASSLGSSQPQHF. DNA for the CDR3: TGTGCCAGCAGCTTAGGATCGAGTCAGCCCCAGCATTTT. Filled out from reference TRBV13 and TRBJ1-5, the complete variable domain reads AAGVIQSPRHLIKEKRETATLKCYPIPRHDTVYWYQQGPGQDPQFLISFYEKMQSDKGSIPDRFSAQQFSDYHSELNMSSLELGDSALYFCASSLGSSQPQHFGDGTRLSIL.

The CDR3, as DNA: TGTGCCAGCAGTGAACAGGGGATTCGGTACGAGCAGTACTTC. This gives the protein CASSEQGIRYEQYF. This chain connects TRBV6-1 to TRBJ2-7, with a tentative D call TRBD1 (6 bases). Between the trimmed V and J ends, which lost 2 bases and 4 bases, there was a span of 12 bases. Germline lookup yields CDR1 MNHNS and CDR2 SASEGT. The CDR3 consists of 14 residues.

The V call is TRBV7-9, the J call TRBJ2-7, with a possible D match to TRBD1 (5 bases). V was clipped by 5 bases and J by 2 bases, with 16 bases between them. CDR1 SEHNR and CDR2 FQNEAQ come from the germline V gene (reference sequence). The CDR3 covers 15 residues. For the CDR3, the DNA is TGTGCCAGCAGCACCCAACAGGTATCGACCTACGAGCAGTACTTC. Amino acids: CASSTQQVSTYEQYF.

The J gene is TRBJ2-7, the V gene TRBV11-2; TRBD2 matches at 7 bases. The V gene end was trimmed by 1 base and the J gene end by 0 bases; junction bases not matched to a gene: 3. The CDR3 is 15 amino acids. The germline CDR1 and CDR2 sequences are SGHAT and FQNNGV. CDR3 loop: CASSLVGGGSYEQYF. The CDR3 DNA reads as TGTGCCAGCAGCTTAGTTGGGGGGGGCTCCTACGAGCAGTACTTC.

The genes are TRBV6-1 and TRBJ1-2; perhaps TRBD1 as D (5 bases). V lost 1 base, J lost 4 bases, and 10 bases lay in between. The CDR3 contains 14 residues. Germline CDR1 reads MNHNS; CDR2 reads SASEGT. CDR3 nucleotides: TGTGCCAGCAGTGAAGAAGGCAGGGTCTATGGCTACACCTTC. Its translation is CASSEEGRVYGYTF.

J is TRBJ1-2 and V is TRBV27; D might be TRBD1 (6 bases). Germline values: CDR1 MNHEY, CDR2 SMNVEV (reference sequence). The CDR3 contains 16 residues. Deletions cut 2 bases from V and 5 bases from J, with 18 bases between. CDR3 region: CASSLMWGGTGYGYTF. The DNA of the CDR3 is TGTGCCAGCAGTTTAATGTGGGGGGGCACAGGGTATGGCTACACCTTC.

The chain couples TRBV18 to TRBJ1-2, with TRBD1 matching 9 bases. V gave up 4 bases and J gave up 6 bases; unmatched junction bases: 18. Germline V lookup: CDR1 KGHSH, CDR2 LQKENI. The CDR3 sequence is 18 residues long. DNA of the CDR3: TGTGCCAGCTCACTCCTGCCAATGACAGGGGGGCTCGGAGATGGCTACACCTTC. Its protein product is CASSLLPMTGGLGDGYTF.

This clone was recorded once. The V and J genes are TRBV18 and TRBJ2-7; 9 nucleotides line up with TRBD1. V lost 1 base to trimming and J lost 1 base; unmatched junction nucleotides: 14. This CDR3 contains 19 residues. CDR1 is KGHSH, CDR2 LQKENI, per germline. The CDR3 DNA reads TGTGCCAGCTCACCACGGGGCGCCTCGACGGGGACAGGGTCCTACGAGCAGTACTTC. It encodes CASSPRGASTGTGSYEQYF.

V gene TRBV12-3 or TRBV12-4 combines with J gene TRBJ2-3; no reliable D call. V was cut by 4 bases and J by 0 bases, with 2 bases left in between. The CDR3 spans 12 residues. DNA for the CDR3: TGTGCCAGCAGTTCTAGCACAGATACGCAGTATTTT. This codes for CASSSSTDTQYF.

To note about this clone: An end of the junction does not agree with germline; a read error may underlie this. The CDR3 bases are TGTGCCTGCCGACTGGTTGCAGCGGGGGTACTCGGGGACTTC. It translates to CACRLVAAGVLGDF. This sequence joins TRBV2 and TRBJ2-7, with 8 bases aligning to TRBD2. The CDR3 spans 14 residues. The V gene's germline CDR1 is SNHLY and CDR2 FYNNEI.

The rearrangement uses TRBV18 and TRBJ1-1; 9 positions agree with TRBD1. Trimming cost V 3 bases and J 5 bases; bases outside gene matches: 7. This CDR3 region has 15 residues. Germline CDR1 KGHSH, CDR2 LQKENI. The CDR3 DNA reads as TGTGCCAGCTCACCGTCACAGGGGGCGCGGACTGAAGCTTTCTTT. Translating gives CASSPSQGARTEAFF.

CDR3 in amino acids: CASSYSGAADTQYF. CDR3 bases: TGCGCCAGCAGCTATAGCGGGGCGGCAGATACGCAGTATTTT. V usage is TRBV5-1 and J usage is TRBJ2-3, with 8 bases lining up with TRBD2. V shed 3 bases and J 4 bases; nucleotides not matched to a gene: 4. The CDR3 spans 14 residues. Germline values: CDR1 SGHRS, CDR2 YFSETQ.

CDR3 coding DNA: TGTGCCAGCAGCCGATCGGGACTAGCGGGGGTGAACGGGGAGTTCTTC. Protein product: CASSRSGLAGVNGEFF. This chain links TRBV11-2 with TRBJ2-1, with TRBD2 identical over 14 bases. Trimming at V came to 5 bases and at J to 14 bases, leaving 14 bases not matched to a gene. The CDR3 is made up of 16 amino acids. Germline CDR1 is SGHAT and CDR2 is FQNNGV.

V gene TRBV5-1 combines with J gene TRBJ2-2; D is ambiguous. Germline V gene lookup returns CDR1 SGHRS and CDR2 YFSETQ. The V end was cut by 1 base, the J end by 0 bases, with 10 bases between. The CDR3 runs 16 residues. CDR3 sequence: CASSLKSLANTGELFF. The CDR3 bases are TGCGCCAGCAGCTTGAAATCTCTCGCGAACACCGGGGAGCTGTTTTTT.

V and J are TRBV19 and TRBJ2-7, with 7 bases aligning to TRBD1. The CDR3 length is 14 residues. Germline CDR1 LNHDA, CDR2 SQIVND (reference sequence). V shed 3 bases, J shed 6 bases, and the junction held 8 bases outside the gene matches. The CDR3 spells CASSIAEGAGEQYF. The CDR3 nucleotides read TGTGCCAGTAGTATTGCCGAGGGGGCGGGCGAGCAGTACTTC.

CDR3 in DNA: TGTGCCAGCAGTGGTGGGCTAGCGTCGGATACGCAGTATTTT. Translated, it gives CASSGGLASDTQYF. The chain combines TRBV2 with TRBJ2-3; D perhaps matches TRBD2 (6 bases). With 4 bases removed from V and 6 bases from J, the gap between germline ends came to 14 bases. The CDR3 is made up of 14 amino acids. Per the germline V gene, CDR1 is SNHLY and CDR2 is FYNNEI.

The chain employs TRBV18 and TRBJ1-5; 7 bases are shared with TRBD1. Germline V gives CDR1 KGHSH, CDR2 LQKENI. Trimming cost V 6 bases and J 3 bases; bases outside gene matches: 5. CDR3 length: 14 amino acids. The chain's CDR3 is CASSGGQDNQPQHF. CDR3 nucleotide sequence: TGTGCCAGCTCGGGCGGACAGGACAATCAGCCCCAGCATTTT.

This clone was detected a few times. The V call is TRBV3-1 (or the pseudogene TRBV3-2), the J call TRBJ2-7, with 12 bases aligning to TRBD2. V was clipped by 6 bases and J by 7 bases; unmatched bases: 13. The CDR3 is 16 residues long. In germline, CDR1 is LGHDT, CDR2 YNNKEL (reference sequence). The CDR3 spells CASSLLAGGYPREQYF. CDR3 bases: TGTGCCAGCAGTCTACTAGCGGGGGGCTATCCTAGGGAGCAGTACTTC.